The 21 T cell receptor beta chains below come from one sample, sequenced in a study of cytomegalovirus exposure and HLA in healthy donors. Use of 60 Vbeta and 13 Jbeta primers characterized the PCR. The protocol was immunoSEQ multiplex PCR, while the TCRdb copy is restricted to in-frame clones and leaves out a portion. Among 100,000 to 150,000 clones listed, about 80% were seen once. The sequencing sample was made of PBMCs. The source is a man aged 25 to 40 in good health and CMV-seropositive.

Here the CDR3 DNA reads TGTGCAAGTCGCTCAAACAAGGGGAGCAATCAGCCCCAGCATTTT. Translating it yields CASRSNKGSNQPQHF. The rearrangement uses TRBV12-2 and TRBJ1-5; the table's D call TRBD1 went unverified against the DNA. TRBV12-2 is classified as a pseudogene. The CDR3 has 15 amino acids.

This sequence joins TRBV6-4 and TRBJ2-3; TRBD1 agrees at 8 bases. The junction had 8 bases not matched to a gene; V was cut back by 4 bases and J by 5 bases. Germline CDR1 MRHNA, CDR2 SNTAGT. This CDR3 has 15 amino acids. The CDR3 loop is CASSGTGKVEDTQYF. Here the CDR3 DNA reads TGTGCCAGCAGTGGGACAGGGAAGGTGGAAGATACGCAGTATTTT.

This chain uses TRBV7-2 with TRBJ2-5, with D uncertain. The germline CDR1 and CDR2 sequences are SGHTA and FQGNSA. This CDR3 region has 13 residues. V lost 1 base, J lost 2 bases, and 5 bases lay in between. CDR3: CASSLVLQETQYF. CDR3 coding DNA: TGTGCCAGCAGCTTAGTTTTACAAGAGACCCAGTACTTC. The full variable domain, in which reference TRBV7-2 and TRBJ2-5 provide the parts outside the CDR3, is GAGVSQSPSNKVTEKGKDVELRCDPISGHTALYWYRQSLGQGLEFLIYFQGNSAPDKSGLPSDRFSAERTGGSVSTLTIQRTQQEDSAVYLCASSLVLQETQYFGPGTRLLVL.

J is TRBJ2-1 and V is TRBV2; TRBD1 aligns across 8 bases. The CDR3 length is 13 residues. Germline values: CDR1 SNHLY, CDR2 FYNNEI. V shed 8 bases and J 9 bases; nucleotides not matched to a gene: 9. The CDR3 spells CASSGQGIVEQFF. CDR3 nucleotide sequence: TGTGCCAGCTCTGGACAGGGTATCGTTGAGCAGTTCTTC.

V and J are TRBV5-1 and TRBJ1-1; TRBD1 matches at 9 bases. With V trimmed by 0 bases and J by 5 bases, 5 bases remained unmatched. This CDR3 has 15 residues. Germline V gene lookup returns CDR1 SGHRS and CDR2 YFSETQ. The CDR3 sequence: CASSLETGGVTEAFF. CDR3 nucleotide sequence: TGCGCCAGCAGCTTGGAAACAGGGGGCGTAACTGAAGCTTTCTTT.

This sequence joins TRBV5-1 and TRBJ2-3, with D possibly TRBD2 on 6 matching bases. The CDR3 covers 17 residues. Germline assignment: CDR1 SGHRS and CDR2 YFSETQ. V lost 0 bases, J lost 3 bases, and 17 bases lay in between. DNA of the CDR3: TGCGCCAGCAGCTTGGCCTCGACTAGTGGGATTACAGATACGCAGTATTTT. Translating it yields CASSLASTSGITDTQYF.

The V gene is TRBV7-9, the J gene TRBJ1-6; D might be TRBD1 (5 bases). The germline gives CDR1 SEHNR, CDR2 FQNEAQ (reference sequence). This CDR3 has 14 amino acids. Trimming took 2 bases from V and 7 from J, leaving 9 bases between them. This CDR3 reads CASSLQTVNSPLHF. In DNA, the CDR3 is TGTGCCAGCAGCTTACAGACAGTAAATTCACCCCTCCACTTT.

In this sample, this clone turned up a few times. CDR3 coding DNA: TGTGCCAGCAGGACAGGGCAAGGCGTCAATCAGCCCCAGCATTTT. As protein: CASRTGQGVNQPQHF. The chain uses TRBV2 and TRBJ1-5; 7 bases align to TRBD1. The J segment lost 3 bases and the V segment lost 6 bases, leaving 8 bases of the junction unmatched. The germline V gene has CDR1 SNHLY and CDR2 FYNNEI. The CDR3 contains 15 residues.

In this sample, this clone turned up once. The genes are TRBV9 and TRBJ2-2; 7 bases fit TRBD2. The V segment lost 0 bases and the J segment 3 bases; nucleotides outside the gene matches: 5. This CDR3 is built from 16 residues. CDR1 and CDR2 from the germline V gene are SGDLS and YYNGEE. CDR3 nucleotide sequence: TGTGCCAGCAGCGTAGCTGCTAGCGGTTACACCGGGGAGCTGTTTTTT. Encoded protein: CASSVAASGYTGELFF.

The J gene is TRBJ2-3, the V gene TRBV5-1; 7 nucleotides align to TRBD1. The CDR3 has 15 residues. Unmatched junction bases numbered 6, after V lost 0 bases and J lost 5 bases. Per the germline V gene, CDR1 is SGHRS and CDR2 is YFSETQ. CDR3 sequence reads: CASSLAQAGGDTQYF. The CDR3 coding sequence is TGCGCCAGCAGCTTGGCCCAGGCAGGGGGAGATACGCAGTATTTT.

The chain employs TRBV14 and TRBJ2-7; D gene ambiguous. The germline CDR1 and CDR2 sequences are SGHDN and FVKESK. The V gene lost 0 bases and the J gene lost 3 bases, with 9 bases spanning the gap. This CDR3 comprises 14 residues. The DNA of the CDR3 is TGTGCCAGCAGCCAAGATATCGGGTTCTACGAGCAGTACTTC. Protein: CASSQDIGFYEQYF.

By its share, this clone is medium-sized. The J gene is TRBJ2-7, the V gene TRBV6-6, with a weak D call TRBD2 (5 bases). V lost 5 bases and J lost 7, with 9 bases in between. The germline gives CDR1 MNHNY, CDR2 SVGAGI (reference sequence). This CDR3 is 11 amino acids long. The DNA for the CDR3 is TGTGCCAGCAGTGCCGGACTGGAGCAGTACTTC. Amino acid sequence: CASSAGLEQYF.

This chain uses TRBV11-3 with TRBJ2-3; 10 nucleotides agree with TRBD2. CDR1 is SGHNT, CDR2 YENEEA, per germline. CDR3 length: 13 residues. J was trimmed by 10 bases and V by 5 bases; bases with no gene match: 6. CDR3 amino acids: CASSDWTSGPQYF. The CDR3 bases are TGTGCCAGCAGCGACTGGACTAGCGGTCCGCAGTATTTT.

This clone was seen a few times. The chain combines TRBV6-6 with TRBJ1-4; TRBD1 might be the D (6 bases). The germline V gene has CDR1 MNHNY and CDR2 SVGAGI (reference sequence). The length of the CDR3 is 14 residues. V was trimmed by 6 bases and J by 6 bases, leaving 14 bases between them. CDR3 sequence reads: CASRSDYRDEKLFF. CDR3 nucleotides: TGTGCCAGCAGGTCCGATTACAGGGATGAAAAACTGTTTTTT.

This chain joins TRBV7-6 and TRBJ2-3; no clear D. CDR3 length equals 16 residues. Germline values: CDR1 SGHVS, CDR2 FNYEAQ. V lost 5 bases to trimming and J lost 0 bases, with 15 bases between them. DNA for the CDR3: TGTGCCAGCAGCCCCAACTGGGCGAGTAGCACAGATACGCAGTATTTT. Protein: CASSPNWASSTDTQYF.

The J gene is TRBJ2-6, the V gene TRBV6-1, with TRBD1 as a possible D gene (6 bases). The CDR3 has 19 residues. V was shortened by 2 bases and J by 0 bases, with 17 bases between the two germline ends. CDR1 is MNHNS, CDR2 SASEGT, per germline. The CDR3 sequence is CASSEFAGTLSSGANVLTF. In DNA, the CDR3 is TGTGCCAGCAGTGAATTTGCCGGGACATTAAGCTCTGGGGCCAACGTCCTGACTTTC.

The CDR3 DNA reads as TGCGCCAGCAGCTTGAGAGGTCGGAACACTGAAGCTTTCTTT. Protein: CASSLRGRNTEAFF. The genes are TRBV5-1 and TRBJ1-1, with unresolved D. In germline, CDR1 is SGHRS, CDR2 YFSETQ. The CDR3 has 14 residues. The V end lost 1 base, the J end lost 1 base, and 8 bases lay between the germline ends.

A few counts support this clone. The J gene is TRBJ2-3, the V gene TRBV4-1; weak D call: TRBD2 (7 bases). V shed 0 bases and J shed 8 bases, with 18 bases lying between them. The CDR3 runs to 16 residues. Germline V gene sequence: CDR1 MGHRA, CDR2 YSYEKL. CDR3 residues: CASSQDRGGARGTQYF. CDR3 DNA: TGCGCCAGCAGCCAAGACCGAGGGGGGGCAAGGGGTACGCAGTATTTT.

The rearrangement joins TRBV29-1 to TRBJ2-5, with 9 positions matching TRBD1. The CDR3 extends over 15 amino acids. Germline trimming cut 5 bases from V and 4 bases from J; bases unmatched to any gene: 11. The V gene's germline CDR1 is SQVTM and CDR2 ANQGSEA. CDR3 bases: TGCAGCGTTCCCCAAGGGACAGGGATGGGAGAGACCCAGTACTTC. Protein product: CSVPQGTGMGETQYF.

This chain joins TRBV5-6 and TRBJ2-4; the D gene is possibly TRBD2 (5 bases). The CDR3 runs 14 residues. Germline CDR1 and CDR2: SGHDT and YYEEEE. V lost 6 bases, J lost 12 bases, and 22 bases lay in between. The CDR3 sequence: CASNSVGKEEDQYF. The CDR3 DNA sequence: TGTGCCAGCAACAGTGTGGGGAAAGAGGAGGATCAGTACTTC.

The chain couples TRBV5-1 to TRBJ2-7, with TRBD2 matching over 10 bases. V was clipped by 2 bases and J by 1 base; unmatched bases: 3. This CDR3 has 15 residues. Germline V CDR1 and CDR2: SGHRS, YFSETQ. The CDR3 sequence is CASSLLAGSSYEQYF. CDR3 sequence (DNA): TGCGCCAGCAGCTTACTAGCGGGGTCTTCCTACGAGCAGTACTTC.